One sample yielded the 15 T cell receptor beta chains listed below, sequenced in a study of blood T cell repertoires in COVID-19. Produced via immunoSEQ multiplex PCR; TCRdb's table is partial and in-frame only. In the table there are approximately 200,000 clones, 80% to 90% of which are singletons. Sequencing was performed on peripheral blood. The receptors here all came from a human donor with active or convalescent COVID-19. The donor label of this sample is uncertain.

The CDR3 here is CASSYAGTEAFF. The CDR3 DNA reads TGTGCCAGCAGTTATGCCGGGACTGAAGCTTTCTTT. The chain carries TRBV6-2 or TRBV6-3 and TRBJ1-1, with unresolved D. The V end was cut by 3 bases, the J end by 5 bases, with 7 bases between. This CDR3 region has 12 residues. Germline loops: CDR1 MNHEY, CDR2 SVGEGT.

The sample holds a few counts of this clone. This chain uses TRBV5-1 with TRBJ1-2; tentative D call: TRBD1 (5 bases). The V gene lost 3 bases and the J gene lost 6 bases, with 18 bases spanning the gap. The CDR3 spans 15 residues. The germline gives CDR1 SGHRS, CDR2 YFSETQ. The CDR3 is CASSSRGGATDGYTF. The DNA of the CDR3 is TGCGCCAGCAGCTCCCGAGGAGGGGCGACGGATGGCTACACCTTC.

Concerning this clone: The same CDR3 can be traced to other DNA sequences in this sample. This chain links TRBV2 with TRBJ2-3, with a tentative D call TRBD1 (6 bases). Trimming left V 1 base short and J 2 bases short, with 10 bases between. The CDR3 runs 15 residues. The germline V gene has CDR1 SNHLY and CDR2 FYNNEI. CDR3 sequence reads: CASSEGTASTDTQYF. CDR3 nucleotides: TGTGCCAGCAGTGAAGGGACAGCTTCCACAGATACGCAGTATTTT.

V gene TRBV24-1 combines with J gene TRBJ2-3, with 10 bases lining up with TRBD1. The length of the CDR3 is 16 residues. CDR1 is KGHDR, CDR2 SFDVKD, per germline. Trimming cost V 1 base and J 10 bases; bases outside gene matches: 10. CDR3 residues: CATSDFGTGDRHPQYF. The CDR3 DNA follows: TGTGCCACCAGTGATTTCGGGACAGGGGACCGTCACCCGCAGTATTTT.

The chain links TRBV5-4 to TRBJ2-3, with 9 bases lining up with TRBD2. The CDR3 loop spans 16 amino acids. CDR1 is SGHNT and CDR2 is YYREEE in the germline V gene (reference sequence). Germline trimming cut 1 base from V and 1 base from J; bases unmatched to any gene: 4. The CDR3 DNA is TGTGCCAGCAGCTTGCGAATAGCGGGGGGCACAGATACGCAGTATTTT. Amino acids: CASSLRIAGGTDTQYF.

The genes are TRBV7-2 and TRBJ2-1, with 7 nucleotides matching TRBD1. The CDR3 has 15 residues. CDR1 is SGHTA and CDR2 is FQGNSA in the germline V gene. With V trimmed by 1 base and J by 4 bases, 4 bases remained unmatched. CDR3 sequence (DNA): TGTGCCAGCAGCTTAGAAGGGGGCGCTTACAATGAGCAGTTCTTC. This encodes CASSLEGGAYNEQFF. Complete variable domain (other parts from reference TRBV7-2 and TRBJ2-1): GAGVSQSPSNKVTEKGKDVELRCDPISGHTALYWYRQSLGQGLEFLIYFQGNSAPDKSGLPSDRFSAERTGGSVSTLTIQRTQQEDSAVYLCASSLEGGAYNEQFFGPGTRLTVL.

Concerning this clone: The germline gene is not matched at one end of the junction; a read error may be the cause. The chain combines TRBV6-2 or TRBV6-3 with TRBJ1-2, with D possibly TRBD1 on 6 matching bases. CDR1 is MNHEY, CDR2 SVGEGT, per germline. There are 11 residues in the CDR3. The CDR3 DNA is TGTGCCAGCAGTTACGGACAGCTGGGGTCCTTC. It encodes CASSYGQLGSF.

This rearrangement joins TRBV5-1 to TRBJ1-6; maybe TRBD1 (5 bases). The germline V and J ends were trimmed by 3 bases and 8 bases, with 9 bases remaining between them. The germline V gene has CDR1 SGHRS and CDR2 YFSETQ. The CDR3 runs to 13 residues. The CDR3 sequence: CASSSDSYSPLHF. CDR3 nucleotide sequence: TGCGCCAGCAGCTCCGACAGTTATTCACCCCTCCACTTT.

The V and J genes are TRBV5-4 and TRBJ2-1; 9 bases line up with TRBD1. Germline values: CDR1 SGHNT, CDR2 YYREEE (reference sequence). Trimming removed 4 bases from V and 7 bases from J; junction bases left unmatched: 6. The CDR3 has 14 residues. CDR3 bases: TGTGCCAGCAGCAGCGGACAGGGGCTTAATGAGCAGTTCTTC. Encoded protein: CASSSGQGLNEQFF.

The chain uses TRBV6-6 and TRBJ2-3; the D gene is possibly TRBD1 (6 bases). Trimming stripped 6 bases from V and 6 bases from J, with 13 bases between. CDR3 length: 13 residues. Germline CDR1 reads MNHNY; CDR2 reads SVGAGI (reference sequence). The CDR3 sequence is CASRGWGLDTQYF. Written as DNA, the CDR3 is TGTGCCAGCAGGGGGTGGGGGCTGGATACGCAGTATTTT.

The rearrangement uses TRBV19 and TRBJ1-4; no definite D call. This CDR3 comprises 13 residues. CDR1 and CDR2 (germline): LNHDA, SQIVND (reference sequence). V was cut by 4 bases and J by 4 bases, with 7 bases left in between. DNA of the CDR3: TGTGCCAGTAGTAACGGGTTTAATGAAAAACTGTTTTTT. Residues: CASSNGFNEKLFF.

The rearrangement joins TRBV29-1 to TRBJ1-2; D is uncertain. The length of the CDR3 is 11 residues. Germline V lookup: CDR1 SQVTM, CDR2 ANQGSEA. V lost 3 bases and J lost 7, with 9 bases in between. This CDR3 reads CSVELGSGYTF. CDR3 DNA sequence: TGCAGCGTTGAGTTAGGGAGTGGCTACACCTTC.

The chain is built from TRBV12-3 or TRBV12-4 and TRBJ2-5; no definite D call. V was clipped by 3 bases and J by 3 bases, with 8 bases between them. This CDR3 spans 13 amino acids. CDR3: CASSLGVKETQYF. CDR3 nucleotide sequence: TGTGCCAGCAGTTTGGGCGTAAAAGAGACCCAGTACTTC.

The rearrangement links TRBV27 to TRBJ1-2; no reliable D call. The CDR3 loop spans 17 amino acids. Germline V gene data show CDR1 as MNHEY and CDR2 as SMNVEV (reference sequence). Trimming shortened V by 5 bases and J by 4 bases, and 23 bases separated the two germline ends. As DNA, the CDR3 is TGTGCCAGCAGTCCCCAATGGTACTCTGAGGGATTCTATGGCTACACCTTC. Protein: CASSPQWYSEGFYGYTF.

This sequence joins TRBV5-1 and TRBJ1-4; D is perhaps TRBD1 (6 bases). V lost 0 bases to trimming and J lost 5 bases, with 14 bases between them. CDR3 length: 16 residues. The germline gives CDR1 SGHRS, CDR2 YFSETQ. This CDR3 is CASSLATQGLNEKLFF. CDR3 bases: TGCGCCAGCAGCTTGGCCACACAGGGTTTAAATGAAAAACTGTTTTTT.